This TCR beta chain was identified during a study of radiotherapy plus CTLA-4 blockade in lung cancer (dated by TCRdb to the late 2010s). Concerning the study at large: Among the enrolled patients, about 19% had an objective response, and 25% to 35% reached disease control. General study outcomes and caveats: After treatment with radiotherapy and ipilimumab, TCR clones that originated in tumors expanded in peripheral blood. Early dynamic changes in blood T cell clones, together with increased serum interferon-beta after radiation, were reported as the strongest predictors of response.

The study tested focal radiation therapy combined with CTLA-4 blockade (ipilimumab) in patients with chemo-refractory metastatic non-small-cell lung cancer. Preparation of the library involved the immunoSEQ multiplex PCR assay. TCRdb took this table from immuneACCESS and kept in-frame rearrangements with V and J called. Such tables lack part of the clones; where checked against another copy, unresolved V genes explain under half of the gap, and the rest is unexplained. For this sample there are around 110,000 clones; more than 75% appear just once. The ten top clones hold around 3% of the sample. In the germline V gene, CDR1 corresponds to SGHRS and CDR2 to YFSETQ. The CDR3 sequence holds 15 residues, the cysteine and phenylalanine included. CDR3 DNA is the only sequence kept; it has 45 bases, read in frame from the first base. A distance of 16 bases separates the germline ends of V and J, which lose 0 bases and 6 bases respectively.

Comments on this clone: What antigen it recognizes has not been identified. No much larger clone is present one base from it, and per-base qualities are unavailable.

This specimen consisted of peripheral blood, obtained from a patient treated with radiotherapy plus ipilimumab. The receptor comes from a human donor with non-small cell lung cancer that progressed on radiotherapy plus ipilimumab. Some clones in this sample may be carry-over from other donors' samples. The chain is assembled from TRBV5-1 and TRBJ2-7; a tentative D call is TRBD1 (6 bases match). The CDR3 region has the sequence CASSLASTGRGEQYF. The nucleotide sequence is given as TGCGCCAGCAGCTTGGCCTCGACAGGACGGGGCGAGCAGTACTTC.